This T cell receptor beta chain was identified in a study of glioma-infiltrating T cells. Whole-study findings and limits: Tissue-blood divergence was below expectation in non-neoplastic patients, above in gliomas.

This clonotype was observed a few times. What it binds is not known. Between the trimmed V and J ends, which lost 1 base and 5 bases, there was a span of 15 bases. From germline, CDR1 is LNHDA and CDR2 SQIVND (reference sequence). The CDR3 is made up of 16 amino acids. Amplification of TCR alpha and beta CDR3 regions from RNA used iRepertoire nested multiplex PCR. Tissue mRNA or PBMC total RNA, roughly 85-450 ng, went into one-step reverse transcription and amplification. Via MiXCR, TCRdb re-called the multiplex PCR reads, giving one row per CDR3 protein. The sample holds some 130,000 distinct CDR3 sequences, about 22% seen once.

The receptor was derived from a human donor with low-grade glioma or glioblastoma, undergoing nonglioma brain surgery, or in good health (not recorded which). The chain uses TRBV19 and TRBJ1-5, with D hard to call. The material sequenced was glioma tissue, nonneoplastic brain tissue, or PBMCs (not recorded which). This CDR3 is CASSIAGPRADQPQHF. The DNA of the CDR3 is TGTGCCAGTAGTATAGCTGGCCCCCGGGCGGATCAGCCCCAGCATTTT.